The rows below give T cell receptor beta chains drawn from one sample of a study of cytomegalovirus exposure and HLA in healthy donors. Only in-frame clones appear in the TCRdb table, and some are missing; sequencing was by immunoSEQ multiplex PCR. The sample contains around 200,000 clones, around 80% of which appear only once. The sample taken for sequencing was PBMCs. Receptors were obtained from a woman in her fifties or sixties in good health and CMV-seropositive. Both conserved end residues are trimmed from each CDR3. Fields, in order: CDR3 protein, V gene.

ASSFVGNYEQY TRBV5-1
ASSLTTGQDGYT TRBV6-5
ASSLRRGPTEAF TRBV7-9
ASSLNWADYGYT TRBV27
ASSLPGHAYEQY TRBV27
ASSPQGAGYT TRBV28
ASSSIGFGELF TRBV5-6
ASSVSAGGHEQY TRBV9
ASSSGQGERGYT TRBV7-2
ASSKPPPGNQETQY TRBV7-8
ASSNRLLMNTEAF TRBV2
ASRQRGGEETQY TRBV28
ASSESSTGLTEAF TRBV10-1
ASIRDEQY TRBV5-1
ASSLFRTGGVDTQY TRBV28
ASSALTSGNDEQY TRBV7-2
ASSFRQDTEAF TRBV6-5
ASSAQGLAVTGELF TRBV9
ASEAGGPTGELF TRBV12-5
ATWTRGQPQH TRBV27
ASREATDTQY TRBV28
ASSLDRGHQPQH TRBV7-8
ASRNTGRFYGYT TRBV6-5
AISESRLAVDTQY TRBV10-3
ASSESGQAVTEAF TRBV10-1
ASSDSRQGYQPQH TRBV6-4
ASSQVRGRAFEQY TRBV4-1
ASSLPGQNTGELF TRBV5-6
ASSLGTGNYGYT TRBV5-5
SSRTWTSGGYGELF TRBV7-9
ASSESLAGGYEQY TRBV10-2
ASSQGDSYGYT TRBV14
ASSSRPRGGRNEQF TRBV7-6
ASSLELSGQETQY TRBV7-9
SSSFGTGLRETQY TRBV7-9
ASSIQGGLSTDTQY TRBV19
ASSLERQSSGNTIY TRBV5-1
ASSPGQGSYEQY TRBV5-5
AGRIGALYEQY TRBV6-4
ASGLRTAINAF TRBV5-4
ASSPRPGGEQY TRBV11-2
ASSLVGQGFFNTIY TRBV28